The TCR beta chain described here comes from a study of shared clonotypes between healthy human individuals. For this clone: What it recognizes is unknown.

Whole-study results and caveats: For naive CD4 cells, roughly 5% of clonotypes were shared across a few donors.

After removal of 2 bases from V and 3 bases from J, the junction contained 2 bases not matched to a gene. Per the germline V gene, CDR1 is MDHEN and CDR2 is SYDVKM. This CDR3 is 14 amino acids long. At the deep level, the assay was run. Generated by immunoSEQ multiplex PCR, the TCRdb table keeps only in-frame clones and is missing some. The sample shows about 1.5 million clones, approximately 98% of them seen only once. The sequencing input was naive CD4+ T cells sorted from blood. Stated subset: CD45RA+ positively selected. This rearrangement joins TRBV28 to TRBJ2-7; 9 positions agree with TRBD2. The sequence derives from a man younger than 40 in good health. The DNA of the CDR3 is TGTGCCAGCAGTTTACTAGCGGGAATCTACGAGCAGTACTTC. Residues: CASSLLAGIYEQYF.